This T cell receptor (beta chain) emerged from a study of beta chain features in type 1 diabetes. Study-level information: On cell yields, gender and age, patients and healthy donors were similar. Study-wide findings and caveats: Naive, central memory and Treg TCRB repertoires appeared more alike in patients than in healthy donors. Type 1 diabetes patients showed a moderate but significant shortening of TCRB CDR3s in all four CD4+ subsets.

CD4+ naive, central memory, regulatory and stem cell-like memory subsets were isolated by sorting on CD45RO/CCR7/CD25/CD127/CD95/CD27. On this clone: Its antigen is not identified.

Per germline, CDR1 KGHSH and CDR2 LQKENI. The length of the CDR3 is 15 residues. V lost 6 bases and J 0 bases, leaving 13 bases between the germline ends. The investigators reverse transcribed all of the isolated RNA, so they sequenced expressed TCRB transcripts. Read counts averaged approximately 3.5 million for samples of naive, central memory and regulatory T cells. Using immunoSEQ multiplex PCR, the repertoire was profiled, and TCRdb retains in-frame clones only, with some absent. This sample yields 40,000 to 50,000 clones, of which approximately 70% are seen a single time; about 1.6% belongs to the top ten.

The sequence was collected from a man in his thirties or forties with type 1 diabetes. Some clones in this sample may be carry-over from other donors' samples. The sequencing input was Tregs from blood. J is TRBJ2-3 and V is TRBV18; D is possibly TRBD1 (5 bases). CDR3 nucleotides: TGTGCCAGCTCCCAGCAGGGCGCTAGCACAGATACGCAGTATTTT. This encodes CASSQQGASTDTQYF.